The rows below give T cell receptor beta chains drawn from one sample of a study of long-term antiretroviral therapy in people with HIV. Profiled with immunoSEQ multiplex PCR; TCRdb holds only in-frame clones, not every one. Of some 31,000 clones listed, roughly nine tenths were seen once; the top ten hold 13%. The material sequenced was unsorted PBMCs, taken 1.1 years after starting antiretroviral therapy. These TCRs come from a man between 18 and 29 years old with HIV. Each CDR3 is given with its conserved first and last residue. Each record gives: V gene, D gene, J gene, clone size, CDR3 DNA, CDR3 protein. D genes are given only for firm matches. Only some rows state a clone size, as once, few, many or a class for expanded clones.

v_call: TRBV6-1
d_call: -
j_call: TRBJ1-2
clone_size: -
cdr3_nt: TGTGCCAGCAGGATACCAGGGAGGAGGCATGGCTACACCTTC
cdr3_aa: CASRIPGRRHGYTF

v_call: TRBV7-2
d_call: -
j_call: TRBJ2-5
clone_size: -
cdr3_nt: TGTGCCAGCAGCTTAGGGCGTGGAGAGACCCAGTACTTC
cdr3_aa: CASSLGRGETQYF

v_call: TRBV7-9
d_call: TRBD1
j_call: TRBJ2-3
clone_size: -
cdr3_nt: TGTGCCAGCAGTCCACCGGGACAGAGCATTTTGGATACGCAGTATTTT
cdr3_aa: CASSPPGQSILDTQYF

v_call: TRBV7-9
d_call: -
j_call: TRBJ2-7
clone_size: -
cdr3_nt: TGTGCCAGCAGCTTAGCCCGGGACTCTACCTACGAGCAGTACTTC
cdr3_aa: CASSLARDSTYEQYF

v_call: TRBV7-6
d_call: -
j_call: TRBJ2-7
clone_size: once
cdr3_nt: TGTGCCAGCAGCTTAGATCAACAGGCCTTACTGGGCGAGCAGTACTTC
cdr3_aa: CASSLDQQALLGEQYF

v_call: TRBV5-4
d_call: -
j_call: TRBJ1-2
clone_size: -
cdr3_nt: TGTGCCAGCAGGCGCGACAGGGGCTACACCTTC
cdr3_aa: CASRRDRGYTF

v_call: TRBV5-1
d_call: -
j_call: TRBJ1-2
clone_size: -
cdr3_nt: TGCGCCAGCAGCTTGGGACTCCTTAACTATGGCTACACCTTC
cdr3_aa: CASSLGLLNYGYTF

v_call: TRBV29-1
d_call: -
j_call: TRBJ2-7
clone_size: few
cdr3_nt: TGCAGCGTTAAGGGGTTTGTTGGGGGGTACGAGCAGTACTTC
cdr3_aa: CSVKGFVGGYEQYF

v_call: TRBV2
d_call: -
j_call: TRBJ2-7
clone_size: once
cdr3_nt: TGTGCCAGCATGGGGCTTAGCTCCTACGAGCAGTACTTC
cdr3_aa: CASMGLSSYEQYF

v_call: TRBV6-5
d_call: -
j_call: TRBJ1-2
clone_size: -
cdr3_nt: TGTGCCAGCAGTTACTTCCAGACTTATGGCTACACCTTC
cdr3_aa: CASSYFQTYGYTF

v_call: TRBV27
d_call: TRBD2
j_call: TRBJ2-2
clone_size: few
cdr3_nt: TGTGCCAGCAGCCCCACCACCGGGACTAGTAGTACCGGGGAGCTGTTTTTT
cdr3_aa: CASSPTTGTSSTGELFF

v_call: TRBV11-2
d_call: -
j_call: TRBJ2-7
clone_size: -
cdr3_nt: TGTGCCAGCAGCCTTATCGGAACAGCATACCCCTACGAGCAGTACTTC
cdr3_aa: CASSLIGTAYPYEQYF

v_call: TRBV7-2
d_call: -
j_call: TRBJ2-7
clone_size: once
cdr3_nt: TGTGCCAGCAGCCCGGTCCATTCCTACGAGCAGTACTTC
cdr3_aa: CASSPVHSYEQYF

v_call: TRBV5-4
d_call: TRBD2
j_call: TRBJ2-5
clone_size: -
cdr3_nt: TGTGCCAGCAGCCCCCCCCCGACGCGGGGGGGTTCAGAGACCCAGTACTTC
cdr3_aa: CASSPPPTRGGSETQYF

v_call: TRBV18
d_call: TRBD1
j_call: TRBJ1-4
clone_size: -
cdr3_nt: TGTGCCAGCTCACCGCAGGACAGGACCCCAACTAATGAAAAACTGTTTTTT
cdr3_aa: CASSPQDRTPTNEKLFF

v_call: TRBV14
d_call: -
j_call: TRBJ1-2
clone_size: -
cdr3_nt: TGTGCCAGCAGCCAGCGGACCTATGGCTACACCTTC
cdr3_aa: CASSQRTYGYTF

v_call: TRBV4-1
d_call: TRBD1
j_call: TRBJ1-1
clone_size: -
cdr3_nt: TGCGCCAGCAGCCAAGCGACAGGGCCGGGCACTGAAGCTTTCTTT
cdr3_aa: CASSQATGPGTEAFF